These 8 T cell receptor beta chains share one sample of origin, sequenced in a study of blood T cell repertoires in COVID-19. The data were produced by immunoSEQ multiplex PCR, yet TCRdb's version contains in-frame clones alone and is incomplete. The repertoire holds around 220,000 clones, with under 95% as singletons. Sequenced input: PBMCs or T cells enriched from blood (not recorded which). The receptors stem from a woman aged 18-29 years who had recovered from COVID-19.

This chain joins TRBV7-2 and TRBJ1-5, with D possibly TRBD1 on 5 matching bases. The V end was cut by 5 bases, the J end by 7 bases, with 12 bases between. Germline V gene sequence: CDR1 SGHTA, CDR2 FQGNSA. This CDR3 has 13 amino acids. The CDR3 reads CASSERGGQPQHF. The CDR3 DNA is TGTGCCAGCAGCGAAAGGGGAGGGCAGCCCCAGCATTTT.

This chain joins TRBV9 and TRBJ1-3; 7 nucleotides agree with TRBD1. From germline, CDR1 is SGDLS and CDR2 YYNGEE. The CDR3 is made up of 17 amino acids. V shed 0 bases and J 0 bases; nucleotides not matched to a gene: 6. The CDR3 protein is CASSVGRGQLSGNTIYF. The CDR3 DNA reads TGTGCCAGCAGCGTAGGGCGGGGACAGCTCTCTGGAAACACCATATATTTT.

This rearrangement joins TRBV7-2 to TRBJ2-5, with 7 bases identical to TRBD2. The CDR3 has 14 residues. CDR1 and CDR2 from the germline V gene are SGHTA and FQGNSA. Unmatched junction bases numbered 5, after V lost 2 bases and J lost 5 bases. CDR3 in DNA: TGTGCCAGCAGCTTAAATGGGCGGGGGGAGACCCAGTACTTC. This sequence encodes CASSLNGRGETQYF.

The chain joins TRBV25-1 to TRBJ1-2; D might be TRBD1 (5 bases). With 4 bases removed from V and 6 bases from J, the gap between germline ends came to 18 bases. CDR1 and CDR2 (germline): MGHDK, SYGVNS. The CDR3 consists of 15 residues. The DNA of the CDR3 is TGTGCCAGCAGTGGGAGGGACTATTTGAGGCATGGCTACACCTTC. It translates to CASSGRDYLRHGYTF.

The CDR3 DNA sequence: TGTGCCAGCAGCGTAGACCCTCAGGGGACAAACACTGAAGCTTTCTTT. It yields the protein CASSVDPQGTNTEAFF. This chain joins TRBV9 and TRBJ1-1; tentative D call: TRBD1 (6 bases). This CDR3 has 16 residues. Trimming shortened V by 0 bases and J by 2 bases, and 14 bases separated the two germline ends. CDR1 and CDR2 from the germline V gene are SGDLS and YYNGEE.

This rearrangement joins TRBV4-3 to TRBJ2-6; D remains ambiguous. The V and J ends lost 5 bases and 0 bases respectively, with 11 bases between them. The CDR3 totals 16 residues. Germline lookup yields CDR1 LGHNA and CDR2 YSLEER. CDR3 in DNA: TGCGCCAGCAGCATTGAGACGGGCTCTGGGGCCAACGTCCTGACTTTC. Translating it yields CASSIETGSGANVLTF.

The gene calls are TRBV29-1 and TRBJ2-7; a weak D match, TRBD2 (5 bases). The CDR3 consists of 13 residues. Trimming removed 6 bases from V and 0 bases from J, with 12 bases in between. The germline V gene has CDR1 SQVTM and CDR2 ANQGSEA. The CDR3 protein is CSVNSGNSYEQYF. CDR3 sequence (DNA): TGCAGCGTGAATTCCGGGAACTCCTACGAGCAGTACTTC.

This chain uses TRBV1 with TRBJ1-2. TRBV1 is a known pseudogene. The CDR3 spans 11 residues. In nucleotides, the CDR3 is TGCACCAGCAGCCAACCGGTATTGAGGACCTTC. This encodes CTSSQPVLRTF.